This record concerns one TCR beta chain sequence. Authors' methods: How many nucleated cells were present was estimated from reference gene primer amplification. Clones were read by immunoSEQ multiplex PCR, and TCRdb kept only the in-frame ones, dropping some. That table supplies the V and J calls and clone size; D and trimming were determined from the DNA. The top ten hold around 0.5% of the sample, which has about 150,000 clones, around 87% seen once. This sample was taken from a study of blood T cell repertoires in COVID-19. Study overall: From T cells, B-cell-depleted T cells, or PBMCs came the material, which was cDNA or gDNA.

Per germline, CDR1 LNHDA and CDR2 SQIVND (reference sequence). Trimming cost V 6 bases and J 4 bases; bases outside gene matches: 13. The CDR3 contains 16 residues. Those enrolled in Seattle joined during active infection and were followed longitudinally afterward. The rearrangement links TRBV19 to TRBJ1-2, with 8 bases lining up with TRBD1. This clonotype originated in a man between 60 and 75 years old with COVID-19, enrolled during active disease. The sequencing sample was made of peripheral blood. CDR3 DNA: TGTGCCAGTAGCCCCACTCGGACAGGGAGTCCCTATGGCTACACCTTC. Its protein product is CASSPTRTGSPYGYTF.